This TCR beta chain was found in a study of CD8 T cells in Susac syndrome. Study conclusions and caveats: As acknowledged by the study, its TCR sequencing and HLA analysis included a relatively small number of individuals.

RNA in amounts of about 0.5 to 1 ug was reverse transcribed with random hexamers. One entry per CDR3 protein results from TCRdb running MiXCR on the immunoSEQ multiplex PCR reads. Of roughly 130,000 distinct CDR3 sequences listed, roughly 94% were seen once; the top ten hold around 0.12%. In regard to this clonotype: Its antigen is not identified.

The junction had 6 bases not matched to a gene; V was cut back by 6 bases and J by 4 bases. Germline CDR1 MNHNS, CDR2 SASEGT. There are 15 residues in the CDR3. The receptor was isolated from a human donor with multiple sclerosis. The V gene is TRBV6-1, the J gene TRBJ2-1; 10 bases fit TRBD1. Sequenced input: CD4+ T cells from PBMCs. The CDR3 DNA reads as TGTGCCAGCAGGGAACCGGGACAGGGGTACAATGAGCAGTTCTTC. Amino acid sequence: CASREPGQGYNEQFF.